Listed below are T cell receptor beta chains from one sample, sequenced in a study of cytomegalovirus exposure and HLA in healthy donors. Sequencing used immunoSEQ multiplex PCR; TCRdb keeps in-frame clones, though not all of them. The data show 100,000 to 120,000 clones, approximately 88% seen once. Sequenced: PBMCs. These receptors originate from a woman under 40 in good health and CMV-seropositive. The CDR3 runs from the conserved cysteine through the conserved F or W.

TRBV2 CASTTRGRQGSPLHF
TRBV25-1 CASSEYEGQGGPNYTF
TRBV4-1 CASSQDSASNEQFF
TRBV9 CASSVGDRNSPLHF
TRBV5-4 CASSRDRGLADTQYF
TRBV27 CASSAGTSGRNIQYF
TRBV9 CASSGLAGITDTQYF
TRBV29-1 CSVDRDRAYNEQFF
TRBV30 CAWIPLGGRDKAYNEQFF
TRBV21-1 CASSKGRNRQGASNQPQHF
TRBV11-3 CASSLAGERGETQYF
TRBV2 CASSDATGFDQPQHF
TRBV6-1 CASSDRLAGAYEQYF
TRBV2 CASKGDSSYEQYF
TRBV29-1 CSVSQGGFGSPLHF
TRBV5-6 CASSSGLGADIQYF
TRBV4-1 CASSHPGGAIYGYTF
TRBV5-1 CASSLRGQETQYF
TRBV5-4 CASSYIRDIQETQYF
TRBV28 CASSLSGRALETQYF
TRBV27 CASSYRQENYEQYF
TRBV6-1 CASLLSGGNQPQHF
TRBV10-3 CAISDEFDRDYEQYF
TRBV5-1 CASSFRDRTYNEQFF
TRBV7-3 CASSLIPPTDRRSYEQYF
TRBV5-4 CASSRGTDSGNTIYF
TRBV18 CASSPRRDGHEQYF
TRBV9 CASSVDVGTGNTDTQYF
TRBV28 CASSLLTGGETQYF
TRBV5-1 CASSPFLAVSYNEQFF
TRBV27 CASSFGAENTDTQYF
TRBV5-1 CASSGSGGPETQYF
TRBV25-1 CASSDYQETQYF
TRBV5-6 CASSLAGSVGAGNTIYF
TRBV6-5 CASSLTGGNQPQHF
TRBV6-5 CASMRGGGRQPQHF
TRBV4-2 CASSHLAGQDNEQFF
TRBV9 CASSVEPTNSYEQYF
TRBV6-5 CASSNRERGNEQFF
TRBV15 CATSLRLTDTQYF
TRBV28 CASSLYLAGGGETQYF
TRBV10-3 CAISDPVGGEAFF
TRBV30 CAWAGWEVEQYF
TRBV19 CASSIAEDTSYEQYF
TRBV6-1 CASSEVAGYVGGELFF
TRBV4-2 CASSPVSGPETQYF
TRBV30 CASDTGGYNSPLHF
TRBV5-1 CASTRTGGYEQYF
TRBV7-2 CASSPDRGLGEQYF
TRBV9 CASSQGGDNSYEQYF
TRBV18 CASSPQAGSTDTQYF
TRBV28 CASSTVGELYGYTF
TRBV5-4 CASSSRRDTDTQYF
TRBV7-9 CASSFSGGTDTQYF
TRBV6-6 CASSYSKPSTGELFF
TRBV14 CASSQAGGPTDTQYF
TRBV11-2 CASSPGRAYEQYF
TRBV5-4 CASSSGTSGGNSYNEQFF
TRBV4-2 CASSQEGGVAGHTQYF
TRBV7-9 CASSLANRGGYTF